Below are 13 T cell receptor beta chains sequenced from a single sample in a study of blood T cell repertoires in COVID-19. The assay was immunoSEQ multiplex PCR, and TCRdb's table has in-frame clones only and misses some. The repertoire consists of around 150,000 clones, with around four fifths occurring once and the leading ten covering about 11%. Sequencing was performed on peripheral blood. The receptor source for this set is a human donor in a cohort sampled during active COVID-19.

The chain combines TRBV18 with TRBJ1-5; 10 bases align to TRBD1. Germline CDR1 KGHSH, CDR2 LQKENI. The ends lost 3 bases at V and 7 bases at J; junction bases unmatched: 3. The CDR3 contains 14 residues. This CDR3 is CASSPGQGIQPQHF. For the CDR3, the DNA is TGTGCCAGCTCACCGGGACAGGGGATACAGCCCCAGCATTTT. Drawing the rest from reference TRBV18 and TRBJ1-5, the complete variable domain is NAGVMQNPRHLVRRRGQEARLRCSPMKGHSHVYWYRQLPEEGLKFMVYLQKENIIDESGMPKERFSAEFPKEGPSILRIQQVVRGDSAAYFCASSPGQGIQPQHFGDGTRLSIL.

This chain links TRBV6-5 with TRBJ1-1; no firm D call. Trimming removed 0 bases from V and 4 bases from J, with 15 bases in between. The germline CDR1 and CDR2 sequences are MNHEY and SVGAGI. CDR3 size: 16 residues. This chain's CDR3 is CASSYSIGGRITEAFF. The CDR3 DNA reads TGTGCCAGCAGTTACTCGATCGGAGGGAGGATCACTGAAGCTTTCTTT.

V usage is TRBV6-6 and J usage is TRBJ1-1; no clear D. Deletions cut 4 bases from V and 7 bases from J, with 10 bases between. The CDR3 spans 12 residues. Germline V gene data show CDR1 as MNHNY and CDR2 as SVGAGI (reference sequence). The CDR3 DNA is TGTGCCAGCAGTTTGCTGGCTAGTGAAGCTTTCTTT. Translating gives CASSLLASEAFF.

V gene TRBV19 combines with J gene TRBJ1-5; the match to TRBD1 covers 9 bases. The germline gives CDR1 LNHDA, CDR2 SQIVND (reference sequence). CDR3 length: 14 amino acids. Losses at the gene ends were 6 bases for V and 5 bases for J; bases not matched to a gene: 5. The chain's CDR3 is CASRPRDRDQPQHF. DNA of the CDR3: TGTGCCAGTAGGCCTCGGGACAGGGATCAGCCCCAGCATTTT.

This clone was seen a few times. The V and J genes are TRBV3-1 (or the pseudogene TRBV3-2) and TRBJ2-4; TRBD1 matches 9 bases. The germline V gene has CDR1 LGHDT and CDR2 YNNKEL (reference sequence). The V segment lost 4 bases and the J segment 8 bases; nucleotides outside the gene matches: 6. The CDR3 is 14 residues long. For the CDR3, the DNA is TGTGCCAGCAGCCGTGGGACAGGGCGGGACATTCAGTACTTC. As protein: CASSRGTGRDIQYF.

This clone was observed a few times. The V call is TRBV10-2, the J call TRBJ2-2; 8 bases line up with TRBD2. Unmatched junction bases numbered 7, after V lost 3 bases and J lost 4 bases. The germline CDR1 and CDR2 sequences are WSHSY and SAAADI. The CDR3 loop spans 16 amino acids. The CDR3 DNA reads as TGCGCCAGCAGTGATACGGGGGGGCGGGGCACCGGGGAGCTGTTTTTT. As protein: CASSDTGGRGTGELFF.

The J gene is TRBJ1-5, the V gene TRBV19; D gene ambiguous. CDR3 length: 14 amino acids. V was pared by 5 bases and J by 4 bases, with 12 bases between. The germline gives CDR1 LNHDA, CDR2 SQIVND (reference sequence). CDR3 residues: CASSYGLTNQPQHF. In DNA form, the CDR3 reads TGTGCCAGTAGTTATGGACTGACTAATCAGCCCCAGCATTTT. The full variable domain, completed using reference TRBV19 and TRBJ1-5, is DGGITQSPKYLFRKEGQNVTLSCEQNLNHDAMYWYRQDPGQGLRLIYYSQIVNDFQKGDIAEGYSVSREKKESFPLTVTSAQKNPTAFYLCASSYGLTNQPQHFGDGTRLSIL.

The CDR3 coding sequence is TGTGCCACCAGCAGAGGTGGGGGCCGAACAGGTACTGAAGCTTTCTTT. Translating gives CATSRGGGRTGTEAFF. This rearrangement joins TRBV15 to TRBJ1-1; D is possibly TRBD1 (6 bases). The CDR3 sequence is 16 residues long. V was trimmed by 1 base and J by 5 bases, leaving 17 bases between them. Germline V lookup: CDR1 LNHNV, CDR2 YYDKDF (reference sequence).

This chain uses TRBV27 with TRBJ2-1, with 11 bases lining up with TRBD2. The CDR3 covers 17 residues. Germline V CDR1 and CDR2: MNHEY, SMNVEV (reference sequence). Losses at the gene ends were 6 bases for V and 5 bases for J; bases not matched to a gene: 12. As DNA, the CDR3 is TGTGCCAGCAGCCCCCGGCTAGCGGGAGGAGGTGACAATGAGCAGTTCTTC. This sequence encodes CASSPRLAGGGDNEQFF.

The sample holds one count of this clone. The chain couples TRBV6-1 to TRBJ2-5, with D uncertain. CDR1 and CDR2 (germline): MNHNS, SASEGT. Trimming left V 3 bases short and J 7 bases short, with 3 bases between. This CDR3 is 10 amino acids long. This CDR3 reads CASSDGTQYF. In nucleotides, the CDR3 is TGTGCCAGCAGTGACGGGACCCAGTACTTC.

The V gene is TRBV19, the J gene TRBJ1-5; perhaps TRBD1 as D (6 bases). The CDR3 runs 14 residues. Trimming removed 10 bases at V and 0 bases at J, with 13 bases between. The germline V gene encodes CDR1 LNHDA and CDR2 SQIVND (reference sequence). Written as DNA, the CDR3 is TGTGCCACCAAGGGGGACTATAGCAATCAGCCCCAGCATTTT. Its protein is CATKGDYSNQPQHF.

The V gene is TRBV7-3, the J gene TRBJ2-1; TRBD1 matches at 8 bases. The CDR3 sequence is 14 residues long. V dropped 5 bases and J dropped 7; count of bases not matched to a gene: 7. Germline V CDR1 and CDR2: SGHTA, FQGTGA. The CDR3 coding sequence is TGTGCCAGCAGCAGCTTAGGACAGGGAAATGAGCAGTTCTTC. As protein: CASSSLGQGNEQFF.

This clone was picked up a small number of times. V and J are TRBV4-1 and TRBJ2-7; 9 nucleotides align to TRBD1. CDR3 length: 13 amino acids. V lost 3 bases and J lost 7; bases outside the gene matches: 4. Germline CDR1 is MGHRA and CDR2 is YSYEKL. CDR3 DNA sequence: TGCGCCAGCAGCCAGGGACAGGGCTGGGAGCAGTACTTC. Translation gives CASSQGQGWEQYF.